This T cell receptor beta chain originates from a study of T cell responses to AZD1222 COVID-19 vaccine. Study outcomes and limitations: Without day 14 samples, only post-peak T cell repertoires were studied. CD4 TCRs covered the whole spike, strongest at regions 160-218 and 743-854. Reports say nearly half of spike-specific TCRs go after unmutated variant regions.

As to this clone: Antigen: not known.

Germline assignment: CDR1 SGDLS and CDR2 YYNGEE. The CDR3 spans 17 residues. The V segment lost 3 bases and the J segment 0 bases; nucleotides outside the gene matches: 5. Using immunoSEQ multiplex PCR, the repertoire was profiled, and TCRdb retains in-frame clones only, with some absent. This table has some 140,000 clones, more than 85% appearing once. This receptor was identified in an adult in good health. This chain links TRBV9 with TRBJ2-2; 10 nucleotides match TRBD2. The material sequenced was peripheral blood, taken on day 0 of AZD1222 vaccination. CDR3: CASSGAAGGSNTGELFF. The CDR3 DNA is TGTGCCAGCAGCGGGGCAGCGGGAGGGTCGAACACCGGGGAGCTGTTTTTT.